Listed below are T cell receptor beta chains from one sample, sequenced in a study of shared clonotypes between healthy human individuals. Libraries were prepared by immunoSEQ multiplex PCR; TCRdb keeps only in-frame clonotypes and omits some of them. Here the sample spans 1.4 million or so clones, about 98.5% being singletons. Sequencing was carried out using naive CD4+ T cells sorted from blood. These receptors all stem from a man under 40 in good health. Each CDR3 is given with its conserved first and last residue. A D gene is named only where the DNA matches it firmly. The size entry is marked missing in some rows and otherwise reads once, few, many or a size class.

J: TRBJ2-3
V: TRBV28
D: TRBD1
size: once
DNA: TGTGCCAGCAGTTATAGGTCGGGACAGGGTATAGATACGCAGTATTTT
CDR3: CASSYRSGQGIDTQYF

J: TRBJ1-1
V: TRBV7-8
D: NA
size: NA
DNA: TGTGCCAGCAGCCCCAGGATATCAGTACAGAGAGCTTTCTTT
CDR3: CASSPRISVQRAFF

J: TRBJ2-1
V: TRBV7-6
D: TRBD2
size: NA
DNA: TGTGCCAGCCGCCCGACTAGCGGGATGGACTACAATGAGCAGTTCTTC
CDR3: CASRPTSGMDYNEQFF

J: TRBJ1-4
V: TRBV9
D: NA
size: once
DNA: TGTGCCAGCAGCGTGGGGGCACTTAATGAAAAACTGTTTTTT
CDR3: CASSVGALNEKLFF

J: TRBJ2-1
V: TRBV9
D: TRBD2
size: NA
DNA: TGTGCCAGCAGCAAAGACGGAAGACTAGCGGGAAACTACAATGAGCAGTTCTTC
CDR3: CASSKDGRLAGNYNEQFF

J: TRBJ2-2
V: TRBV6-5
D: NA
size: NA
DNA: TGTGCCAGCAGGCCGTCGGGGAGAAGGACCGGGGAGCTGTTTTTT
CDR3: CASRPSGRRTGELFF

J: TRBJ2-7
V: TRBV6-1
D: TRBD2
size: NA
DNA: TGTGCCAGCAGCGCCAGACTAGCGGGGCACTACGAGCAGTACTTC
CDR3: CASSARLAGHYEQYF

J: TRBJ2-7
V: TRBV7-2
D: TRBD2
size: NA
DNA: TGTGCCAGCAGACGGGTGGGCGGGAGCTCCTACGAGCAGTACTTC
CDR3: CASRRVGGSSYEQYF

J: TRBJ1-3
V: TRBV5-1
D: NA
size: NA
DNA: TGCGCCAGCAGCTTGGCTCGATTCTCGGAGAGCTCTGGAAACACCATATATTTT
CDR3: CASSLARFSESSGNTIYF

J: TRBJ2-1
V: TRBV9
D: TRBD2
size: NA
DNA: TGTGCCAGCAGCGTAACCACACTAGCGGGCGCATTCAATGAGCAGTTCTTC
CDR3: CASSVTTLAGAFNEQFF

J: TRBJ2-5
V: TRBV10-3
D: TRBD2
size: NA
DNA: TGTGCCACCACGAAGCGGGAGGGCCGTGAGACCCAGTACTTC
CDR3: CATTKREGRETQYF

J: TRBJ2-7
V: TRBV27
D: NA
size: NA
DNA: TGTGCCAGCAGAGCATCAAAAGAGTCCTACGAGCAGTACTTC
CDR3: CASRASKESYEQYF

J: TRBJ2-1
V: TRBV18
D: TRBD1
size: NA
DNA: TGTGCCAGCTCACCAGGGACAGGGAGGGTTGAGCAGTTCTTC
CDR3: CASSPGTGRVEQFF

J: TRBJ2-2
V: TRBV6-5
D: NA
size: NA
DNA: TGTGCCAGCAGTGGACAAAACACCGGGGAGCTGTTTTTT
CDR3: CASSGQNTGELFF

J: TRBJ2-6
V: TRBV19
D: NA
size: NA
DNA: TGTGCCAGTAGTATATACGGCTTGGGCTCTGGGGCCAACGTCCTGACTTTC
CDR3: CASSIYGLGSGANVLTF

J: TRBJ1-5
V: TRBV28
D: NA
size: NA
DNA: TGTGCCAGCAGTTTATGGGTAGGGGAAGGTAGCAATCAGCCCCAGCATTTT
CDR3: CASSLWVGEGSNQPQHF

J: TRBJ1-2
V: TRBV11-2
D: NA
size: NA
DNA: TGTGCCAGCCGAGCGGGAGGACAGTCCTATGGCTACACCTTC
CDR3: CASRAGGQSYGYTF

J: TRBJ1-2
V: TRBV11-2
D: NA
size: once
DNA: TGTGCCAGCAGCTTAGGCTCCCTCACAAGGCCGAGGTGGCAGGGGACCTTC
CDR3: CASSLGSLTRPRWQGTF

J: TRBJ2-5
V: TRBV5-1
D: NA
size: NA
DNA: TGCGCCAGCAGCTTGGAGGGGCGCGAAGAGACCCAGTACTTC
CDR3: CASSLEGREETQYF

J: TRBJ1-3
V: TRBV11-2
D: TRBD1
size: NA
DNA: TGTGCCAGCAGCTTCCTAAACGGGACAGCTGGCACCATATATTTT
CDR3: CASSFLNGTAGTIYF

J: TRBJ2-7
V: TRBV5-1
D: TRBD1
size: NA
DNA: TGCGCCAGCAGCGGAATGGGACAGTACGAGCAGTACTTC
CDR3: CASSGMGQYEQYF

J: TRBJ2-7
V: TRBV4-1
D: NA
size: NA
DNA: TGCGCCAGCAGCCAAGGCCAGGCGGCCTACGAGCAGTACTTC
CDR3: CASSQGQAAYEQYF

J: TRBJ1-5
V: TRBV7-2
D: NA
size: NA
DNA: TGTGCCAGCAGCCGGACAGACAGCAATCAGCCCCAGCATTTT
CDR3: CASSRTDSNQPQHF

J: TRBJ1-1
V: TRBV6-5
D: NA
size: NA
DNA: TGTGCCAGCAGTTACTCGCAGGGGAACACTGAAGCTTTCTTT
CDR3: CASSYSQGNTEAFF

J: TRBJ1-4
V: TRBV27
D: NA
size: NA
DNA: TGTGCCAGCAGTTTGGAGGGTGGTAATGAAAAACTGTTTTTT
CDR3: CASSLEGGNEKLFF

J: TRBJ2-1
V: TRBV5-1
D: TRBD2
size: NA
DNA: TGCGCCAGCAGCGCCGGGACTAGCCTATACAATGAGCAGTTCTTC
CDR3: CASSAGTSLYNEQFF

J: TRBJ1-2
V: TRBV10-3
D: TRBD1
size: NA
DNA: TGTGCCATCAGTGAATCGACAGGGAAAGGCTACACCTTC
CDR3: CAISESTGKGYTF

J: TRBJ2-3
V: TRBV7-8
D: NA
size: NA
DNA: TGTGCCAGCAGCTACGGGGGGCGGGCCACAGATACGCAGTATTTT
CDR3: CASSYGGRATDTQYF

J: TRBJ2-1
V: TRBV7-2
D: TRBD2
size: NA
DNA: TGTGCCAGCAGCTTGGGCGGGAGGGCCGCTTACAATGAGCAGTTCTTC
CDR3: CASSLGGRAAYNEQFF

J: TRBJ1-2
V: TRBV2
D: TRBD1
size: NA
DNA: TGTGCCAGAAGGTTCGGATCGACAGGGAACTATGGCTACACCTTC
CDR3: CARRFGSTGNYGYTF

J: TRBJ1-1
V: TRBV6-1
D: TRBD1
size: NA
DNA: TGTGCCATCCGGACAGGGCAATCGGACACTGAAGCTTTCTTT
CDR3: CAIRTGQSDTEAFF

J: TRBJ2-7
V: TRBV6-5
D: TRBD1
size: NA
DNA: TGTGCCAGCAGTAGACAGGGATCCTACGAGCAGTACTTC
CDR3: CASSRQGSYEQYF

J: TRBJ1-3
V: TRBV18
D: NA
size: NA
DNA: TGTGCCAGCTCACCACTGGGGGCTGGTGGAAACACCATATATTTT
CDR3: CASSPLGAGGNTIYF

J: TRBJ2-6
V: TRBV2
D: NA
size: NA
DNA: TGTGCCAGCAGTGGGGGCTCTGGGGCCAACGTCCTGACTTTC
CDR3: CASSGGSGANVLTF

J: TRBJ2-1
V: TRBV7-3
D: NA
size: once
DNA: TGTGCCAGCAGCTTAATCCCACCCCACAATGAGCAGTTCTTC
CDR3: CASSLIPPHNEQFF

J: TRBJ2-3
V: TRBV7-6
D: TRBD2
size: once
DNA: TGTGCCAGCAGCACCCTAGCGGGAGACTCGTATACGCAGTATTTT
CDR3: CASSTLAGDSYTQYF

J: TRBJ2-7
V: TRBV28
D: TRBD2
size: NA
DNA: TGTGCCAGCAGGCGAGCGGGAACCTACGAGCAGTACTTC
CDR3: CASRRAGTYEQYF

J: TRBJ2-1
V: TRBV29-1
D: NA
size: once
DNA: TGCAGCGTTGGGGGGGCATGGAAGGGTCCCTACAATGAGCAGTTCTTC
CDR3: CSVGGAWKGPYNEQFF

J: TRBJ1-5
V: TRBV14
D: NA
size: once
DNA: TGTGCCAGCAGCCTGGGCAATCAGCCCCAGCATTTT
CDR3: CASSLGNQPQHF

J: TRBJ2-7
V: TRBV6-6
D: NA
size: NA
DNA: TGTGCCAGCAGTCCCGGACCTTCCTACGAGCAGTACTTC
CDR3: CASSPGPSYEQYF

J: TRBJ2-3
V: TRBV4-1
D: NA
size: NA
DNA: TGCGCCAGCAGAGCGTTATTAGCGGAAGATACGCAGTATTTT
CDR3: CASRALLAEDTQYF

J: TRBJ1-1
V: TRBV20-1
D: NA
size: NA
DNA: TGCAGTGCTCCGCCATACGAAGCTTTCTTT
CDR3: CSAPPYEAFF

J: TRBJ2-7
V: TRBV6-5
D: TRBD2
size: NA
DNA: TGTGCCAGCAGCCCAGGCGGGGGGGCAACCTACGAGCAGTACTTC
CDR3: CASSPGGGATYEQYF

J: TRBJ1-2
V: TRBV6-6
D: NA
size: NA
DNA: TGTGCCAGCAGTTACTCACCGGGACTTAAGAACTATGGCTACACCTTC
CDR3: CASSYSPGLKNYGYTF